This T cell receptor beta chain was documented in a study of read filtering for tumor transcriptome and immune sequencing. Study-level background: The cohort had about 16 men and under 15 women aged roughly 40 to 80, mean roughly 66 years. Regarding the study as a whole: Dropping single-read clonotypes raised IR-seq and RNA-seq shared-clonotype correlation. Even smaller IR-seq throughput identified most shared clonotypes. Sorted CD138-negative bone marrow cells were not purified T cells.

The library was built from about 0.4 ug RNA with molecular barcoded adaptors for alpha/delta and beta/gamma chains. TCRdb fed the reads into MiXCR, producing one record per CDR3 protein. The sample includes about 38,000 distinct CDR3 sequences, roughly 13% of them seen just once. This clonotype was detected many times. Its antigen is still unknown. CDR3 size: 17 residues. With 1 base clipped from V and 2 bases from J, the junction kept 9 bases outside the gene matches. Germline CDR1 is MNHEY and CDR2 is SMNVEV (reference sequence). The rearrangement links TRBV27 to TRBJ2-7; TRBD1 agrees at 9 bases. Sequences were obtained from a population of CD138-negative cells sorted from bone marrow. The TCR sequence derives from a donor at least 40 years old with multiple myeloma. The CDR3 nucleotides read TGTGCCAGCAGTTTATGGGGACCGGACAGGGGCCCCTACGAGCAGTACTTC. Amino acids: CASSLWGPDRGPYEQYF.